This T cell receptor (beta chain) was observed in a study of blood T cell repertoires in COVID-19. Study overall: Some COVID-19 samples were acute and others convalescent; all came from the United States, Italy and Spain. PBMCs, B-cell-depleted T cells, or T cells were the source of the cDNA or gDNA that made up the material.

Only in-frame clones appear in the TCRdb table, and some are missing; sequencing was by immunoSEQ multiplex PCR. In the table there are about 110,000 clones, roughly four fifths of which are singletons. Germline CDR1 is MNHNY and CDR2 is SVGAGI (reference sequence). The CDR3 has 15 amino acids. V lost 5 bases and J lost 2, with 12 bases in between. The TCR comes from a woman aged 55 to 70 with acute or convalescent COVID-19. Sequencing used peripheral blood. The V and J genes are TRBV6-6 and TRBJ2-2; D perhaps matches TRBD1 (6 bases). The CDR3 sequence: CASSGGHINTGELFF. The CDR3 DNA reads TGTGCCAGCAGTGGGGGACACATCAACACCGGGGAGCTGTTTTTT.